This T cell receptor (beta chain) was recovered during a study of a mutant IDH1 vaccine in newly diagnosed glioma. Study overall: Patients were started on vaccination 4-6 weeks after radiotherapy alone, or with temozolomide cycles. Pretreatment consisted of radiotherapy, temozolomide, or both, with most receiving both.

Profiling relied on immunoSEQ multiplex PCR, and the TCRdb table lists in-frame clones only, not all of them. Seen here are 40,000 or so clones, roughly 74% observed once, and the top ten hold 5.5%. Germline lookup yields CDR1 GTSNPN and CDR2 SVGIG (reference sequence). V trimming: 4 bases; J trimming: 8 bases; junction bases outside the gene matches: 14. The CDR3 has 16 amino acids. The time point was: week 5, during vaccination. The investigators gave 300 ug of mutant IDH1 20-mer peptide in each vaccine dose, together with topical imiquimod. The study's findings and limits: Vaccination elicited immune responses in 90% to 95% of patients. Seemingly, top peripheral T cell clonotype changes bore no relation to pseudoprogression.

To note about this clone: What it recognizes is unknown.

The sequence was obtained from a man aged 40-50 years with glioma. The starting material was PBMCs, obtained from a glioma patient whose treatment included an IDH1 peptide vaccine. The chain links TRBV30 to TRBJ1-4; 9 positions match TRBD1. CDR3 amino acids: CAWNSGPGQGDEKLFF. The CDR3 DNA reads as TGTGCCTGGAATTCGGGACCGGGACAGGGTGACGAAAAACTGTTTTTT.